This T cell receptor beta chain came from a study of shared clonotypes between healthy human individuals. Sequenced by immunoSEQ multiplex PCR; TCRdb stores in-frame clones only, minus some. The sample yields hundreds of thousands of clones, roughly 70% seen once. Free of recent acute infections or vaccinations, the donors were healthy HIV-negative adults. Subsets obtained from CD4+ cells comprised CD45RA+ naive and CD45RA-negative memory cells. CDR3 length: 14 residues. The V and J ends lost 3 bases and 3 bases respectively, with 9 bases between them. CDR1 and CDR2 (germline): MNHNS, SASEGT. Material: memory CD4+ T cells sorted from blood. Specified subset: CD45RA-negative fraction. This receptor was obtained from a woman aged 25-40 years in good health. The genes are TRBV6-1 and TRBJ1-5; D remains unclear. The CDR3 is CASSDLRYNQPQHF. CDR3 in DNA: TGTGCCAGCAGTGATTTGCGATACAATCAGCCCCAGCATTTT.